The TCR beta chain under discussion was sequenced for a study of blood T cell repertoires in COVID-19. The wider study: The origin of the acute and convalescent COVID-19 samples was the United States, Italy and Spain. PBMCs, B-cell-depleted T cells, or T cells were the source of the cDNA or gDNA that made up the material.

The CDR3 runs 17 residues. The V end was cut by 2 bases, the J end by 4 bases, with 21 bases between. The V gene's germline CDR1 is LGHDT and CDR2 YNNKEL (reference sequence). Sequencing was performed with immunoSEQ multiplex PCR; in TCRdb, only in-frame clones are kept and a portion is missing. The data contain hundreds of thousands of clones, more than 85% of them singletons. This receptor was taken from a man in his 60s with acute or convalescent COVID-19. The chain combines TRBV3-1 (or the pseudogene TRBV3-2) with TRBJ2-7, with D maybe TRBD1 (5 bases). Sequences were obtained from peripheral blood. CDR3 sequence reads: CASSQRIKGRVPYEQYF. The DNA for the CDR3 is TGTGCCAGCAGCCAAAGAATTAAGGGGCGCGTCCCATACGAGCAGTACTTC.